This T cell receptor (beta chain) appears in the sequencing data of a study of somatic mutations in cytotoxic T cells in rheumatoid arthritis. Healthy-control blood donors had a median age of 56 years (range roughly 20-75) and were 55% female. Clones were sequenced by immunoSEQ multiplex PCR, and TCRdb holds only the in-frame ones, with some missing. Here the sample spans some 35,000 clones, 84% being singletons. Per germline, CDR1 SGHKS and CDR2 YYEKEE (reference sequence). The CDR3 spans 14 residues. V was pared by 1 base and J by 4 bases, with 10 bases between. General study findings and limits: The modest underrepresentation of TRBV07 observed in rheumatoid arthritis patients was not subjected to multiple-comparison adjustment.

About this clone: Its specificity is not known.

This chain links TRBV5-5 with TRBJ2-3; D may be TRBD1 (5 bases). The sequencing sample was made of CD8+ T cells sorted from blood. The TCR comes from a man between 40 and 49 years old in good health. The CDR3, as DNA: TGTGCCAGCAGCTTGCAGGGTCCTTCAGATACGCAGTATTTT. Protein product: CASSLQGPSDTQYF.